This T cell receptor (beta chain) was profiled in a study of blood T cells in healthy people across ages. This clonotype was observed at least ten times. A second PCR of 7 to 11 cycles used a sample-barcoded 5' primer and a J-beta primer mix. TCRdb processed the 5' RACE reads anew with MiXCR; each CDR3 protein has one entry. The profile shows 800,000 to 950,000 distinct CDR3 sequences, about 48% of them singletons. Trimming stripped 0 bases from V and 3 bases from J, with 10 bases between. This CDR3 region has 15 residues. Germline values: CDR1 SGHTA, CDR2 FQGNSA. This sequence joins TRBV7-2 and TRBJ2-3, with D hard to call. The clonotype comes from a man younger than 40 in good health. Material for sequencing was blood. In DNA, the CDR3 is TGTGCCAGCAGCTTAGCCAGCGCCGGTACAGATACGCAGTATTTT. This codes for CASSLASAGTDTQYF.